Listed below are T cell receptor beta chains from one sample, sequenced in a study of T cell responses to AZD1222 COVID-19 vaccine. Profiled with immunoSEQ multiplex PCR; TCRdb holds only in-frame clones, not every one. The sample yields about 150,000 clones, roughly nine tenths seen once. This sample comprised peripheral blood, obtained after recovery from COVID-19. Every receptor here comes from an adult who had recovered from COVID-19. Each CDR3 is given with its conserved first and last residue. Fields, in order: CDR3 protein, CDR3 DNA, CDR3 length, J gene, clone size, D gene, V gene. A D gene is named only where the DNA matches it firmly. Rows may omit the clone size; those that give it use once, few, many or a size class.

CDR3 protein: CASSLDRASGSPLHF
CDR3 DNA: TGCGCCAGCAGCTTGGATCGGGCTAGTGGTTCACCCCTCCACTTT
CDR3 length: 15
J gene: TRBJ1-6
clone size: NA
D gene: NA
V gene: TRBV5-1

CDR3 protein: CASSGRAPKEEKLFF
CDR3 DNA: TGCGCCAGCAGCGGTAGGGCTCCCAAGGAAGAAAAACTGTTTTTT
CDR3 length: 15
J gene: TRBJ1-4
clone size: NA
D gene: NA
V gene: TRBV5-1

CDR3 protein: CSASSLSAEQYF
CDR3 DNA: TGCAGTGCTAGTAGCCTTTCCGCCGAGCAGTACTTC
CDR3 length: 12
J gene: TRBJ2-7
clone size: few
D gene: NA
V gene: TRBV20-1

CDR3 protein: CASSAGTSGTYEQYF
CDR3 DNA: TGTGCCAGCAGCGCCGGGACTAGCGGGACCTACGAGCAGTACTTC
CDR3 length: 15
J gene: TRBJ2-7
clone size: NA
D gene: TRBD2
V gene: TRBV5-6

CDR3 protein: CASSLVSGGKSTDTQYF
CDR3 DNA: TGCGCCAGCAGCTTAGTTAGCGGGGGGAAAAGCACAGATACGCAGTATTTT
CDR3 length: 17
J gene: TRBJ2-3
clone size: NA
D gene: TRBD2
V gene: TRBV5-1

CDR3 protein: CASSSGTASSYEQYF
CDR3 DNA: TGTGCCAGCAGTTCCGGGACAGCCAGCTCCTACGAGCAGTACTTC
CDR3 length: 15
J gene: TRBJ2-7
clone size: NA
D gene: TRBD1
V gene: TRBV6-5

CDR3 protein: CAISRQTLSTEAFF
CDR3 DNA: TGTGCCATCAGTAGGCAGACCCTGAGCACTGAAGCTTTCTTT
CDR3 length: 14
J gene: TRBJ1-1
clone size: NA
D gene: NA
V gene: TRBV10-3

CDR3 protein: CASHQGNEKLFF
CDR3 DNA: TGTGCCAGCCACCAGGGGAATGAAAAACTGTTTTTT
CDR3 length: 12
J gene: TRBJ1-4
clone size: NA
D gene: NA
V gene: TRBV28

CDR3 protein: CASSLAKDEASTYEQYF
CDR3 DNA: TGTGCCAGCAGCTTAGCTAAAGACGAGGCCTCTACCTACGAGCAGTACTTC
CDR3 length: 17
J gene: TRBJ2-7
clone size: NA
D gene: NA
V gene: TRBV7-9

CDR3 protein: CASSQDRETQYF
CDR3 DNA: TGCGCCAGCAGCCAAGATAGAGAGACCCAGTACTTC
CDR3 length: 12
J gene: TRBJ2-5
clone size: NA
D gene: NA
V gene: TRBV4-3

CDR3 protein: CASSPFYSGNTIYF
CDR3 DNA: TGCGCCAGCAGCCCCTTTTACTCTGGAAACACCATATATTTT
CDR3 length: 14
J gene: TRBJ1-3
clone size: NA
D gene: NA
V gene: TRBV5-1

CDR3 protein: CASTLSGANVLTF
CDR3 DNA: TGTGCCAGCACGCTCTCTGGGGCCAACGTCCTGACTTTC
CDR3 length: 13
J gene: TRBJ2-6
clone size: NA
D gene: NA
V gene: TRBV7-2

CDR3 protein: CASSSDLPRDGYTF
CDR3 DNA: TGCGCCAGCAGCTCGGACCTACCTCGGGATGGCTACACCTTC
CDR3 length: 14
J gene: TRBJ1-2
clone size: once
D gene: NA
V gene: TRBV5-1

CDR3 protein: CSVARGSRSPYEQYF
CDR3 DNA: TGCAGCGTTGCGAGGGGCAGCCGATCCCCCTACGAGCAGTACTTC
CDR3 length: 15
J gene: TRBJ2-7
clone size: once
D gene: NA
V gene: TRBV29-1

CDR3 protein: CASSYPTDRKVQFF
CDR3 DNA: TGTGCCAGCAGTTACCCGACGGACCGAAAGGTGCAGTTCTTC
CDR3 length: 14
J gene: TRBJ2-1
clone size: NA
D gene: NA
V gene: TRBV28

CDR3 protein: CSAPNRLNYGYTF
CDR3 DNA: TGCAGCGCGCCAAACAGGTTGAACTATGGCTACACCTTC
CDR3 length: 13
J gene: TRBJ1-2
clone size: NA
D gene: NA
V gene: TRBV29-1

CDR3 protein: CASSSGTENSPLHF
CDR3 DNA: TGTGCCAGCAGCTCCGGGACAGAGAATTCACCCCTCCACTTT
CDR3 length: 14
J gene: TRBJ1-6
clone size: NA
D gene: TRBD1
V gene: TRBV7-8

CDR3 protein: CASQGQSSSYEQYF
CDR3 DNA: TGTGCCAGTCAGGGACAGTCAAGCTCCTACGAGCAGTACTTC
CDR3 length: 14
J gene: TRBJ2-7
clone size: once
D gene: TRBD1
V gene: TRBV25-1

CDR3 protein: CASSDFPGGRTDTQYF
CDR3 DNA: TGTGCCAGCAGTGACTTTCCAGGGGGCAGGACAGATACGCAGTATTTT
CDR3 length: 16
J gene: TRBJ2-3
clone size: NA
D gene: TRBD1
V gene: TRBV6-4

CDR3 protein: CASSLTGGYETQYF
CDR3 DNA: TGCGCCAGCAGCTTGACAGGGGGATACGAGACCCAGTACTTC
CDR3 length: 14
J gene: TRBJ2-5
clone size: NA
D gene: TRBD1
V gene: TRBV5-1

CDR3 protein: CASSLNRGGNEKLFF
CDR3 DNA: TGCGCCAGCAGCTTAAACAGGGGAGGAAATGAAAAACTGTTTTTT
CDR3 length: 15
J gene: TRBJ1-4
clone size: NA
D gene: TRBD1
V gene: TRBV5-1

CDR3 protein: CASSFRGQDDYEQYF
CDR3 DNA: TGTGCCAGCAGCTTTCGGGGACAGGATGACTACGAGCAGTACTTC
CDR3 length: 15
J gene: TRBJ2-7
clone size: NA
D gene: TRBD1
V gene: TRBV5-6

CDR3 protein: CASSEARKETEAFF
CDR3 DNA: TGTGCCAGCAGTGAAGCGAGGAAAGAGACTGAAGCTTTCTTT
CDR3 length: 14
J gene: TRBJ1-1
clone size: few
D gene: NA
V gene: TRBV2

CDR3 protein: CASSPRAQANTEAFF
CDR3 DNA: TGTGCCAGCAGCCCTCGGGCCCAGGCGAACACTGAAGCTTTCTTT
CDR3 length: 15
J gene: TRBJ1-1
clone size: NA
D gene: NA
V gene: TRBV6-4

CDR3 protein: CASRGHTANEQFF
CDR3 DNA: TGTGCCAGTAGGGGCCATACAGCAAATGAGCAGTTCTTC
CDR3 length: 13
J gene: TRBJ2-1
clone size: NA
D gene: NA
V gene: TRBV19

CDR3 protein: CASSLLLGQGRDTEAFF
CDR3 DNA: TGTGCCAGCAGCTTGCTGTTGGGACAGGGTAGAGACACTGAAGCTTTCTTT
CDR3 length: 17
J gene: TRBJ1-1
clone size: NA
D gene: TRBD1
V gene: TRBV7-9

CDR3 protein: CASGLGHEQYF
CDR3 DNA: TGTGCTAGTGGTTTGGGGCACGAGCAGTACTTC
CDR3 length: 11
J gene: TRBJ2-7
clone size: NA
D gene: NA
V gene: TRBV12-5

CDR3 protein: CSVEGTGDGLDSYEQYF
CDR3 DNA: TGCAGCGTTGAAGGCACAGGGGACGGCTTGGACTCCTACGAGCAGTACTTC
CDR3 length: 17
J gene: TRBJ2-7
clone size: NA
D gene: TRBD1
V gene: TRBV29-1

CDR3 protein: CASRAGGARNEQFF
CDR3 DNA: TGTGCCAGCAGGGCCGGGGGCGCTAGAAATGAGCAGTTCTTC
CDR3 length: 14
J gene: TRBJ2-1
clone size: NA
D gene: NA
V gene: TRBV28

CDR3 protein: CSVELAINQPQHF
CDR3 DNA: TGCAGCGTTGAATTGGCCATCAATCAGCCCCAGCATTTT
CDR3 length: 13
J gene: TRBJ1-5
clone size: NA
D gene: NA
V gene: TRBV29-1

CDR3 protein: CASIDRGLQGTEAFF
CDR3 DNA: TGTGCCAGTATCGACAGGGGGCTCCAGGGGACTGAAGCTTTCTTT
CDR3 length: 15
J gene: TRBJ1-1
clone size: once
D gene: TRBD1
V gene: TRBV19

CDR3 protein: CASRTGMNEKLFF
CDR3 DNA: TGTGCCAGCAGGACAGGGATGAATGAAAAACTGTTTTTT
CDR3 length: 13
J gene: TRBJ1-4
clone size: NA
D gene: TRBD1
V gene: TRBV3-1/TRBV3-2

CDR3 protein: CASAPGPVDTQYF
CDR3 DNA: TGTGCCAGCGCCCCGGGTCCTGTGGATACGCAGTATTTT
CDR3 length: 13
J gene: TRBJ2-3
clone size: NA
D gene: NA
V gene: TRBV2

CDR3 protein: CASSLGQGETQYF
CDR3 DNA: TGCGCCAGCAGCCTGGGACAGGGAGAGACCCAGTACTTC
CDR3 length: 13
J gene: TRBJ2-5
clone size: NA
D gene: TRBD1
V gene: TRBV5-1

CDR3 protein: CASSQAGFEQYF
CDR3 DNA: TGTGCCAGCAGCCAAGCAGGGTTCGAGCAGTACTTC
CDR3 length: 12
J gene: TRBJ2-7
clone size: NA
D gene: NA
V gene: TRBV14

CDR3 protein: CASSPPRQMNTEAFF
CDR3 DNA: TGTGCCAGCAGTCCCCCCCGACAGATGAACACTGAAGCTTTCTTT
CDR3 length: 15
J gene: TRBJ1-1
clone size: NA
D gene: NA
V gene: TRBV6-5

CDR3 protein: CSVGVAATDTQYF
CDR3 DNA: TGCAGCGTTGGAGTGGCGGCCACAGATACGCAGTATTTT
CDR3 length: 13
J gene: TRBJ2-3
clone size: NA
D gene: NA
V gene: TRBV29-1

CDR3 protein: CASTREGELFF
CDR3 DNA: TGTGCCAGCACCCGGGAGGGGGAGCTGTTTTTT
CDR3 length: 11
J gene: TRBJ2-2
clone size: NA
D gene: NA
V gene: TRBV11-2

CDR3 protein: CATGGAPDTQYF
CDR3 DNA: TGTGCCACCGGGGGGGCCCCAGATACGCAGTATTTT
CDR3 length: 12
J gene: TRBJ2-3
clone size: NA
D gene: TRBD2
V gene: TRBV28

CDR3 protein: CASSQSRARGNTIYF
CDR3 DNA: TGTGCCAGCAGCCAAAGCAGGGCTCGGGGAAACACCATATATTTT
CDR3 length: 15
J gene: TRBJ1-3
clone size: once
D gene: NA
V gene: TRBV3-1/TRBV3-2

CDR3 protein: CASSSPGTMGPDEQFF
CDR3 DNA: TGTGCCAGCAGTTCTCCCGGGACGATGGGCCCCGATGAGCAGTTCTTC
CDR3 length: 16
J gene: TRBJ2-1
clone size: NA
D gene: NA
V gene: TRBV25-1

CDR3 protein: CASTRSTFYGYTF
CDR3 DNA: TGTGCCAGTACTCGATCGACTTTCTATGGCTACACCTTC
CDR3 length: 13
J gene: TRBJ1-2
clone size: once
D gene: NA
V gene: TRBV19

CDR3 protein: CASSQDTGGGSKNIQYF
CDR3 DNA: TGCGCCAGCAGCCAAGATACGGGCGGGGGTTCCAAAAACATTCAGTACTTC
CDR3 length: 17
J gene: TRBJ2-4
clone size: NA
D gene: TRBD2
V gene: TRBV4-3

CDR3 protein: CASSQSRGSGNQPQHF
CDR3 DNA: TGCGCCAGCAGCCAATCCAGGGGGAGCGGCAATCAGCCCCAGCATTTT
CDR3 length: 16
J gene: TRBJ1-5
clone size: once
D gene: TRBD1
V gene: TRBV4-3

CDR3 protein: CASSQVSGVGGELFF
CDR3 DNA: TGTGCCAGCAGCCAAGTATCAGGGGTCGGCGGGGAGCTGTTTTTT
CDR3 length: 15
J gene: TRBJ2-2
clone size: NA
D gene: NA
V gene: TRBV3-1/TRBV3-2

CDR3 protein: CASSTRYNEQFF
CDR3 DNA: TGTGCCAGTAGTACGCGATACAATGAGCAGTTCTTC
CDR3 length: 12
J gene: TRBJ2-1
clone size: NA
D gene: NA
V gene: TRBV19

CDR3 protein: CASSHRDRGGTEAFF
CDR3 DNA: TGTGCCAGCAGCCACCGGGACAGGGGCGGTACTGAAGCTTTCTTT
CDR3 length: 15
J gene: TRBJ1-1
clone size: NA
D gene: TRBD1
V gene: TRBV6-2/TRBV6-3

CDR3 protein: CATSSTLKTASNQPQHF
CDR3 DNA: TGTGCCACCAGCAGTACACTTAAGACGGCTAGCAATCAGCCCCAGCATTTT
CDR3 length: 17
J gene: TRBJ1-5
clone size: NA
D gene: NA
V gene: TRBV15

CDR3 protein: CASSYFGRGAPEQYF
CDR3 DNA: TGTGCCAGCAGTTACTTTGGACGGGGGGCGCCCGAGCAGTACTTC
CDR3 length: 15
J gene: TRBJ2-7
clone size: NA
D gene: NA
V gene: TRBV6-5

CDR3 protein: CASSKGQGKGEKLFF
CDR3 DNA: TGTGCCAGCAGCAAAGGACAGGGGAAGGGAGAAAAACTGTTTTTT
CDR3 length: 15
J gene: TRBJ1-4
clone size: NA
D gene: NA
V gene: TRBV21-1

CDR3 protein: CASSPRTSGGTGTDTQYF
CDR3 DNA: TGTGCCAGCAGCCCTCGGACTAGCGGGGGGACGGGGACAGATACGCAGTATTTT
CDR3 length: 18
J gene: TRBJ2-3
clone size: NA
D gene: TRBD2
V gene: TRBV13

CDR3 protein: CASSIDRPSDGYGYTF
CDR3 DNA: TGTGCCAGTAGTATAGATCGGCCTTCAGATGGCTATGGCTACACCTTC
CDR3 length: 16
J gene: TRBJ1-2
clone size: NA
D gene: NA
V gene: TRBV19

CDR3 protein: CASSMVLQGGFSDQPQHF
CDR3 DNA: TGTGCCAGTAGTATGGTACTGCAGGGTGGCTTCTCTGATCAGCCCCAGCATTTT
CDR3 length: 18
J gene: TRBJ1-5
clone size: NA
D gene: NA
V gene: TRBV19

CDR3 protein: CASSFYDGTGNEKLFF
CDR3 DNA: TGTGCCAGCAGCTTCTACGACGGGACAGGGAATGAAAAACTGTTTTTT
CDR3 length: 16
J gene: TRBJ1-4
clone size: once
D gene: TRBD1
V gene: TRBV7-2

CDR3 protein: CATRNWTASYEQYF
CDR3 DNA: TGTGCCACTCGGAACTGGACAGCAAGCTACGAGCAGTACTTC
CDR3 length: 14
J gene: TRBJ2-7
clone size: NA
D gene: NA
V gene: TRBV15

CDR3 protein: CASSPSVTGELFF
CDR3 DNA: TGTGCCAGCAGCCCTTCCGTCACCGGGGAGCTGTTTTTT
CDR3 length: 13
J gene: TRBJ2-2
clone size: NA
D gene: NA
V gene: TRBV11-3

CDR3 protein: CASSESGEWVYEQYF
CDR3 DNA: TGTGCCAGCAGTGAATCAGGAGAGTGGGTTTACGAGCAGTACTTC
CDR3 length: 15
J gene: TRBJ2-7
clone size: once
D gene: NA
V gene: TRBV2

CDR3 protein: CASSEMRGSYEQYF
CDR3 DNA: TGTGCCAGCAGTGAAATGAGGGGCTCCTACGAGCAGTACTTC
CDR3 length: 14
J gene: TRBJ2-7
clone size: NA
D gene: NA
V gene: TRBV6-1

CDR3 protein: CSVWDGRNYGYTF
CDR3 DNA: TGCAGCGTTTGGGACGGAAGGAACTATGGCTACACCTTC
CDR3 length: 13
J gene: TRBJ1-2
clone size: NA
D gene: NA
V gene: TRBV29-1

CDR3 protein: CASSSGDTNYGYTF
CDR3 DNA: TGTGCCAGTAGTAGCGGTGATACCAACTATGGCTACACCTTC
CDR3 length: 14
J gene: TRBJ1-2
clone size: NA
D gene: NA
V gene: TRBV19